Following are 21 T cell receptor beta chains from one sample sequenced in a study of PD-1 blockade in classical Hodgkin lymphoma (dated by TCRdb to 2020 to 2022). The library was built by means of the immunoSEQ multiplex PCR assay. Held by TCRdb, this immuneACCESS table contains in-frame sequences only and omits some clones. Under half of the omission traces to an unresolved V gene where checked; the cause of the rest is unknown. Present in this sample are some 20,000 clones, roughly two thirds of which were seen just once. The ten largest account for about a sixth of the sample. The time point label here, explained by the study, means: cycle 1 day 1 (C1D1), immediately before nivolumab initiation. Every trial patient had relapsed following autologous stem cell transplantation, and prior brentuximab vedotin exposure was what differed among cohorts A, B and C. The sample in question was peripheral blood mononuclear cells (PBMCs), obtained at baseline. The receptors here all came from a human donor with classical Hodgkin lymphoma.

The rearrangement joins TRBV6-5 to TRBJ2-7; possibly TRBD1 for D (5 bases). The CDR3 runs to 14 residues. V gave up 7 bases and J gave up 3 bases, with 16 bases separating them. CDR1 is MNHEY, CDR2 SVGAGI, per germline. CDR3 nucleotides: TGTGCCAGCACCGTTATAGGGGTCGGCTACGAGCAGTACTTC. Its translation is CASTVIGVGYEQYF.

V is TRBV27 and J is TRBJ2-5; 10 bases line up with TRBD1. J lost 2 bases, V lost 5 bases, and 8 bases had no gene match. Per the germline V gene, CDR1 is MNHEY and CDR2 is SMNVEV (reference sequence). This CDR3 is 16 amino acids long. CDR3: CASSPPGQGRQETQYF. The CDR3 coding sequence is TGTGCCAGCAGTCCCCCGGGACAGGGGCGACAAGAGACCCAGTACTTC.

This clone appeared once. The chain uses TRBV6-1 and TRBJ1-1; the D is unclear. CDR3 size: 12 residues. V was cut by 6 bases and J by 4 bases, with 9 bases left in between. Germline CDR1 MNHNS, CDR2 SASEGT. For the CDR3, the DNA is TGTGCCAGCAGCTGGACGGCCACTGAAGCTTTCTTT. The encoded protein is CASSWTATEAFF.

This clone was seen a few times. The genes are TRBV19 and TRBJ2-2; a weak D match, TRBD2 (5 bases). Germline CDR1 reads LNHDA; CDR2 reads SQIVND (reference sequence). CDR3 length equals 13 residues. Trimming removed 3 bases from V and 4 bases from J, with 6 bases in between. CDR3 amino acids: CASSIRGTGELFF. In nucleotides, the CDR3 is TGTGCCAGTAGTATTCGGGGCACCGGGGAGCTGTTTTTT.

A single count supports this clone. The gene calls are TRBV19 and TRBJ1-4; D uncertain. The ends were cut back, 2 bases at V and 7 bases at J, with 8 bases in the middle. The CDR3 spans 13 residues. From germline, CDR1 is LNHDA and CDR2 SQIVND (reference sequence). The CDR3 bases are TGTGCCAGTAGTATACGTCGATTTGAAAAACTGTTTTTT. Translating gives CASSIRRFEKLFF.

CDR3 sequence: CASSISTVPQETQYF. The CDR3 coding sequence is TGTGCCAGTAGTATCTCCACAGTCCCGCAAGAGACCCAGTACTTC. The chain joins TRBV19 to TRBJ2-5; D unresolved. V was cut by 3 bases and J by 2 bases, with 13 bases left in between. The CDR3 sequence is 15 residues long. The germline CDR1 and CDR2 sequences are LNHDA and SQIVND (reference sequence).

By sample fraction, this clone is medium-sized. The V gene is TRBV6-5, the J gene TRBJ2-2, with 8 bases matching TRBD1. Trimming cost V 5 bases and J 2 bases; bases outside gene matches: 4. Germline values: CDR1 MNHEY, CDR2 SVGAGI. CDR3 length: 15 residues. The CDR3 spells CASSARGRNTGELFF. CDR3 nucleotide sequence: TGTGCCAGCAGTGCCAGGGGGCGCAACACCGGGGAGCTGTTTTTT.

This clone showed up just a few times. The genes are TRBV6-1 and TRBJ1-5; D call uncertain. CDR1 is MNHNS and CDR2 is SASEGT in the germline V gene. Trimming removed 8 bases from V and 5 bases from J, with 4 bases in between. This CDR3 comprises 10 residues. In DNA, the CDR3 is TGTGCCAGCCCACATCAGCCCCAGCATTTT. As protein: CASPHQPQHF.

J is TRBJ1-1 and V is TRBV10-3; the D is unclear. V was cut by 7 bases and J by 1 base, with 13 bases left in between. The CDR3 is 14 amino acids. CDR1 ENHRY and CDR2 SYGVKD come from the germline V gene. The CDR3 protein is CAIKGAGENTEAFF. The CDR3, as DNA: TGTGCCATCAAGGGTGCAGGAGAGAACACTGAAGCTTTCTTT.

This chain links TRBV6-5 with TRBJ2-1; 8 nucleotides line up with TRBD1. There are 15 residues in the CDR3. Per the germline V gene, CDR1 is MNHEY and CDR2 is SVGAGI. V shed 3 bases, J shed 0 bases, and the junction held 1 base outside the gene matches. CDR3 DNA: TGTGCCAGCAGTTATACAGGGGGCTCCTACAATGAGCAGTTCTTC. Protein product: CASSYTGGSYNEQFF.

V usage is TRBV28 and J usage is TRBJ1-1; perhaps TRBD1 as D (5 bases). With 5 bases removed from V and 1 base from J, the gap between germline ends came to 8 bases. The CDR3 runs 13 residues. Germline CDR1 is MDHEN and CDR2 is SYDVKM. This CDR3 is CASSGAGNTEAFF. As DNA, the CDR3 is TGTGCCAGCAGTGGGGCGGGGAACACTGAAGCTTTCTTT.

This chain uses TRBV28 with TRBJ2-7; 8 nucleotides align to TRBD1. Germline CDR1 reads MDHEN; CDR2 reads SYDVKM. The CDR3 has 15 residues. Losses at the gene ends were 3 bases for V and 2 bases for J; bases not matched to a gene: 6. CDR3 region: CASSFPDRATYEQYF. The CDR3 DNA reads TGTGCCAGCAGTTTCCCGGACAGGGCAACCTACGAGCAGTACTTC. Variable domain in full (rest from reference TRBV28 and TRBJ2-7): DVKVTQSSRYLVKRTGEKVFLECVQDMDHENMFWYRQDPGLGLRLIYFSYDVKMKEKGDIPEGYSVSREKKERFSLILESASTNQTSMYLCASSFPDRATYEQYFGPGTRLTVT.

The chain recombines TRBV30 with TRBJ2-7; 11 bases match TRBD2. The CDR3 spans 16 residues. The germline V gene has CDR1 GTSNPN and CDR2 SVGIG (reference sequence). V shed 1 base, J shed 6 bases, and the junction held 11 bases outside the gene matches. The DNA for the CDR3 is TGTGCCTGGAGTGCCGACCTCTCTAGCGGGAGGTTCGAGCAGTACTTC. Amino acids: CAWSADLSSGRFEQYF.

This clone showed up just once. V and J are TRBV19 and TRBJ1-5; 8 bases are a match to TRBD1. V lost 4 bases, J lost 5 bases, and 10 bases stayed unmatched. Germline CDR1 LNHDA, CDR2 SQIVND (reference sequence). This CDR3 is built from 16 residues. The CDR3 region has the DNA TGTGCCAGTAGTAGGTTGCCCGGGACAGGAGATCAGCCCCAGCATTTT. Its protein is CASSRLPGTGDQPQHF.

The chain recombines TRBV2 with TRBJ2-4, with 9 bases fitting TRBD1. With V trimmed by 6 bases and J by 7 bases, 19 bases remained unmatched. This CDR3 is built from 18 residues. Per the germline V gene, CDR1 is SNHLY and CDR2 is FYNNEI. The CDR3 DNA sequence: TGTGCCAGCAGATCATGGGGACCTCCGGACAGGGGAGATAACATTCAGTACTTC. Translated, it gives CASRSWGPPDRGDNIQYF.

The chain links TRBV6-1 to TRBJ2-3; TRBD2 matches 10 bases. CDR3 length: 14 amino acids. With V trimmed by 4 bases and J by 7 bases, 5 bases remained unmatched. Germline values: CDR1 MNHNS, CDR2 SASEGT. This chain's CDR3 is CASSVAGGLNTQYF. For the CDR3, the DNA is TGTGCCAGCAGTGTAGCGGGAGGCTTGAATACGCAGTATTTT.

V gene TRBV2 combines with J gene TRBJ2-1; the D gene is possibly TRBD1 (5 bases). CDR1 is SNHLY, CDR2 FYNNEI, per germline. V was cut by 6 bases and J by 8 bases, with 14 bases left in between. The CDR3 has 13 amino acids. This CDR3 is CASSEYQGYEQFF. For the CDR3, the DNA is TGTGCCAGCAGCGAGTACCAGGGATATGAGCAGTTCTTC.

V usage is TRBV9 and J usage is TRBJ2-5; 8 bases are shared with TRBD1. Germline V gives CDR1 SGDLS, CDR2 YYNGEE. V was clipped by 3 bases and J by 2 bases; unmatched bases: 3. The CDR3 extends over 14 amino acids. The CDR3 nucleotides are TGTGCCAGCAGCGACGGGGACAGGCAAGAGACCCAGTACTTC. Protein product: CASSDGDRQETQYF.

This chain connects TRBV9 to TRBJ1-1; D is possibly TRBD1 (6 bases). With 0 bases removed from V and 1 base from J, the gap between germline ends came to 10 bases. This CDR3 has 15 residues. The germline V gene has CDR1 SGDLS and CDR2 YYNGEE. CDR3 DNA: TGTGCCAGCAGCGTAGCTAGGGGGGGGAACACTGAAGCTTTCTTT. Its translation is CASSVARGGNTEAFF.

The CDR3 nucleotides read TGCGCCAGCAGATATGACAGGGACACAGATACGCAGTATTTT. Residues: CASRYDRDTDTQYF. The chain combines TRBV5-1 with TRBJ2-3; 7 bases map to TRBD1. V lost 5 bases and J lost 2; bases outside the gene matches: 5. Germline V gene lookup returns CDR1 SGHRS and CDR2 YFSETQ. The CDR3 sequence is 14 residues long. The variable domain in full, completed from reference TRBV5-1 and TRBJ2-3, reads KAGVTQTPRYLIKTRGQQVTLSCSPISGHRSVSWYQQTPGQGLQFLFEYFSETQRNKGNFPGRFSGRQFSNSRSEMNVSTLELGDSALYLCASRYDRDTDTQYFGPGTRLTVL.

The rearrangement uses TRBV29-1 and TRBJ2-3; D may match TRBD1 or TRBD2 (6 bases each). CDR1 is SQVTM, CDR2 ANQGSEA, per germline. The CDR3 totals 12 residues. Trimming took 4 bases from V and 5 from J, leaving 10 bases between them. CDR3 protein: CSVGGAGDTQYF. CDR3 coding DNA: TGCAGCGTTGGGGGGGCTGGAGATACGCAGTATTTT.